The 31 T cell receptor beta chains reported below all come from one sample, sequenced in a study of regulatory T cells in long-lasting Graves disease. Sample time point: newly diagnosed GD, antithyroid drugs for less than 3 months. The authors made the TCR library using RNA they extracted from PBMCs. TCR beta libraries were built with iRepertoire HTBI primers and Arm-PCR of CDR3 regions. In TCRdb, the multiplex PCR reads were re-called with MiXCR into one record per CDR3 protein. Here the sample spans 420,000 or so distinct CDR3 sequences, 15% to 20% being singletons. These records were also assigned to another study, of T cells in Graves' hyperthyroidism and ophthalmopathy.

The sample in question was peripheral blood mononuclear cells (PBMCs), obtained at new diagnosis, from a patient treated with antithyroid drugs. These receptors came from a woman aged 18 to 35 with Graves disease.

This clonotype appeared a few times. The rearrangement links TRBV6-5 to TRBJ2-5; 7 bases line up with TRBD1. J was trimmed by 2 bases and V by 3 bases; bases with no gene match: 6. The CDR3 length is 15 residues. Per germline, CDR1 MNHEY and CDR2 SVGAGI. This CDR3 is CASSYSTGLQETQYF. CDR3 coding DNA: TGTGCCAGCAGTTATTCGACAGGGCTACAAGAGACCCAGTACTTC.

The chain recombines TRBV19 with TRBJ2-1, with 7 positions matching TRBD2. Germline V lookup: CDR1 LNHDA, CDR2 SQIVND (reference sequence). Trimming removed 1 base from V and 8 bases from J; junction bases left unmatched: 8. The CDR3 runs 15 residues. In nucleotides, the CDR3 is TGTGCCAGTAGTATAGGGGCGGGAGCGGGCGATGAGCAGTTCTTC. Amino acids: CASSIGAGAGDEQFF.

This clonotype was found many times. The rearrangement links TRBV28 to TRBJ2-1, with D maybe TRBD1 (5 bases). The CDR3 covers 17 residues. Germline V lookup: CDR1 MDHEN, CDR2 SYDVKM. V lost 3 bases to trimming and J lost 4 bases, with 19 bases between them. The CDR3 DNA sequence: TGTGCCAGCAGTTTCCCCCGCTTTGGGGCGGCTTACAATGAGCAGTTCTTC. Its protein product is CASSFPRFGAAYNEQFF.

This clonotype was detected a few times. This chain joins TRBV3-1 and TRBJ1-2; perhaps TRBD1 as D (6 bases). V was shortened by 6 bases and J by 8 bases, with 22 bases between the two germline ends. Germline V gene data show CDR1 as LGHDT and CDR2 as YNNKEL (reference sequence). The CDR3 length is 15 residues. The CDR3 DNA reads as TGTGCCAGCAGAGAAGTGGGGGGCGGCCCTGCGGGCTACACCTTC. Protein product: CASREVGGGPAGYTF.

The table lists this clonotype with many counts. This chain joins TRBV28 and TRBJ2-2, with 9 bases matching TRBD2. CDR3 length: 15 amino acids. The V gene's germline CDR1 is MDHEN and CDR2 SYDVKM. Trimming cost V 1 base and J 6 bases; bases outside gene matches: 3. The CDR3 sequence is CASSLLREGAGELFF. The CDR3 DNA sequence: TGTGCCAGCAGTTTATTGCGGGAGGGGGCCGGGGAGCTGTTTTTT.

The genes are TRBV28 and TRBJ2-6; 8 nucleotides match TRBD1. V was pared by 6 bases and J by 2 bases, with 12 bases of the junction left unmatched. Per the germline V gene, CDR1 is MDHEN and CDR2 is SYDVKM. The CDR3 has 18 amino acids. The CDR3 here is CASSWGTGLDTGANVLTF. In DNA, the CDR3 is TGTGCCAGCAGCTGGGGGACAGGTCTAGACACTGGGGCCAACGTCCTGACTTTC.

This clonotype has ten or more counts. The chain uses TRBV29-1 and TRBJ1-2; 7 nucleotides line up with TRBD1. Germline assignment: CDR1 SQVTM and CDR2 ANQGSEA. The length of the CDR3 is 13 residues. With V trimmed by 4 bases and J by 0 bases, 2 bases remained unmatched. CDR3 nucleotide sequence: TGCAGCGTTGGAACAGGGGCTAACTATGGCTACACCTTC. It encodes CSVGTGANYGYTF.

This clonotype was found many times. The V call is TRBV20-1, the J call TRBJ2-3; no firm D call. Trimming cost V 3 bases and J 2 bases, with 6 bases left between them. CDR1 DFQATT and CDR2 SNEGSKA come from the germline V gene (reference sequence). This CDR3 is built from 12 residues. CDR3 sequence: CSARGDTDTQYF. DNA of the CDR3: TGCAGTGCTAGGGGTGACACAGATACGCAGTATTTT.

This clonotype was observed many times. V usage is TRBV30 and J usage is TRBJ2-2, with D uncertain. Germline V lookup: CDR1 GTSNPN, CDR2 SVGIG (reference sequence). The ends were cut back, 0 bases at V and 6 bases at J, with 11 bases in the middle. This CDR3 contains 14 residues. The CDR3 is CAWSVLVVAGELFF. CDR3 DNA sequence: TGTGCCTGGAGTGTCTTGGTTGTCGCCGGGGAGCTGTTTTTT.

On this clonotype: A much larger clone differs by one base, so this may be a read error. The J gene is TRBJ2-3, the V gene TRBV6-2 or TRBV6-3; TRBD2 matches at 9 bases. The V gene end was trimmed by 2 bases and the J gene end by 6 bases; junction bases not matched to a gene: 9. The length of the CDR3 is 16 residues. Germline lookup yields CDR1 MNHEY and CDR2 SVGEGT. DNA of the CDR3: TGTGCCAGCAGTTACGGGGTAGCGGGAGTCAGGGATACGCAGTATTTT. The encoded protein is CASSYGVAGVRDTQYF.

This clonotype was counted a few times. The chain links TRBV6-5 to TRBJ1-1; a possible D gene is TRBD1 (5 bases). The CDR3 loop spans 13 amino acids. Germline CDR1 and CDR2: MNHEY and SVGAGI. With 1 base removed from V and 4 bases from J, the gap between germline ends came to 7 bases. The CDR3 DNA is TGTGCCAGCAGTTACTGGAGGGGCACTGAAGCTTTCTTT. This gives the protein CASSYWRGTEAFF.

This clonotype was detected ten times or more. J is TRBJ2-3 and V is TRBV2; TRBD2 matches at 9 bases. With V trimmed by 3 bases and J by 3 bases, 4 bases remained unmatched. CDR3 length equals 15 residues. Germline-derived CDR1 and CDR2 are SNHLY and FYNNEI. CDR3: CASSDPTSGTDTQYF. CDR3 DNA sequence: TGTGCCAGCAGTGATCCAACTAGCGGGACAGATACGCAGTATTTT.

This clonotype was seen ten or more times. The genes are TRBV10-3 and TRBJ2-5; 8 bases fit TRBD2. The end of the DNA fits TRBJ2-1 better, so the J call may be wrong. Germline V lookup: CDR1 ENHRY, CDR2 SYGVKD. The CDR3 consists of 13 residues. This CDR3 reads CAISQGLVGEQFF. In nucleotides, the CDR3 is TGTGCCATCAGCCAGGGACTAGTGGGTGAGCAGTTCTTC.

This clonotype was seen repeatedly, ten times or more. The chain links TRBV30 to TRBJ2-1; 8 bases are a match to TRBD1. The CDR3 runs to 12 residues. The J segment lost 10 bases and the V segment lost 4 bases, leaving 6 bases of the junction unmatched. Germline CDR1 reads GTSNPN; CDR2 reads SVGIG (reference sequence). The CDR3 bases are TGTGCCTGGACCCTCGACAGGGGCGAGCAGTTCTTC. It specifies CAWTLDRGEQFF.

The chain recombines TRBV10-3 with TRBJ2-5; 7 bases are a match to TRBD2. The ends lost 5 bases at V and 2 bases at J; junction bases unmatched: 8. In germline, CDR1 is ENHRY, CDR2 SYGVKD. The CDR3 is 15 amino acids. CDR3 sequence (DNA): TGTGCCATCAGTCTCGAAATAGCGGGTCAAGAGACCCAGTACTTC. Translation gives CAISLEIAGQETQYF.

In its sample, this clonotype was seen a few times. The V gene is TRBV6-5, the J gene TRBJ2-2; D not resolved. Trimming pared 0 bases from V and 8 bases from J, leaving 13 bases between. Germline assignment: CDR1 MNHEY and CDR2 SVGAGI. The CDR3 has 15 residues. The CDR3 protein is CASSYSQARWGELFF. The CDR3 nucleotides read TGTGCCAGCAGTTACTCTCAGGCACGATGGGGGGAGCTGTTTTTT.

This chain joins TRBV14 and TRBJ2-2; D is undetermined. The CDR3 is made up of 16 amino acids. Trimming took 1 base from V and 3 from J, leaving 12 bases between them. Germline V gives CDR1 SGHDN, CDR2 FVKESK. CDR3 sequence: CASSQGPGGDTGELFF. The CDR3 DNA follows: TGTGCCAGCAGCCAAGGACCCGGCGGAGACACCGGGGAGCTGTTTTTT.

This clonotype appeared many times. Written as DNA, the CDR3 is TGTGCCAGCAGCTACTCCGGGAATAATTCACCCCTCCACTTT. Its translation is CASSYSGNNSPLHF. The chain carries TRBV11-1 and TRBJ1-6; D remains ambiguous. The CDR3 is made up of 14 amino acids. Trimming cost V 4 bases and J 5 bases, with 9 bases left between them. The V gene's germline CDR1 is SGHAT and CDR2 FQDESV (reference sequence).

CDR3 amino acids: CASSTGTASNYGYTF. CDR3 nucleotides: TGTGCCAGTAGTACGGGGACCGCCTCCAACTATGGCTACACCTTC. This chain links TRBV11-3 with TRBJ1-2; D might be TRBD1 (5 bases). Per germline, CDR1 SGHNT and CDR2 YENEEA. Trimming pared 9 bases from V and 2 bases from J, leaving 19 bases between. This CDR3 spans 15 amino acids.

This clonotype was seen at least ten times. CDR3 amino acids: CASSRDRSDEQYF. In DNA, the CDR3 is TGTGCCAGCTCACGGGACAGGTCCGACGAGCAGTACTTC. The V call is TRBV18, the J call TRBJ2-7, with TRBD1 matching over 8 bases. This CDR3 spans 13 amino acids. Germline loops: CDR1 KGHSH, CDR2 LQKENI. Trimming took 4 bases from V and 5 from J; bases not matched to a gene: 4.

This clonotype was found once. The chain uses TRBV6-4 and TRBJ1-5; D might be TRBD1 (6 bases). The V gene's germline CDR1 is MRHNA and CDR2 SNTAGT. This CDR3 is built from 15 residues. The V and J ends lost 4 bases and 0 bases respectively, with 10 bases between them. The CDR3 region is CASSAGHHSNQPQHF. The CDR3 region has the DNA TGTGCCAGCAGTGCGGGACACCATAGCAATCAGCCCCAGCATTTT.

This clonotype was observed a handful of times. The rearrangement joins TRBV27 to TRBJ1-4, with D hard to call. Trimming took 3 bases from V and 5 from J, leaving 13 bases between them. Germline CDR1 is MNHEY and CDR2 is SMNVEV (reference sequence). This CDR3 has 15 residues. This CDR3 reads CASSLRLRANEKLFF. CDR3 nucleotide sequence: TGTGCCAGCAGTTTGCGCTTAAGGGCGAATGAAAAACTGTTTTTT.

This clonotype was counted ten times or more. The chain joins TRBV27 to TRBJ2-7; TRBD2 aligns across 13 bases. The V gene's germline CDR1 is MNHEY and CDR2 SMNVEV (reference sequence). V gave up 7 bases and J gave up 0 bases; unmatched junction bases: 15. This CDR3 region has 19 residues. DNA of the CDR3: TGTGCCAGCACCAAAACCCCTACTAGCGGGAGGGCCAGCTCCTACGAGCAGTACTTC. Translation: CASTKTPTSGRASSYEQYF.

The gene calls are TRBV3-1 and TRBJ2-1; 9 nucleotides match TRBD2. Trimming removed 4 bases from V and 5 bases from J; junction bases left unmatched: 12. The CDR3 totals 17 residues. Germline CDR1 reads LGHDT; CDR2 reads YNNKEL (reference sequence). The CDR3 coding sequence is TGTGCCAGCAGCCCGTCCCTGACTAGCGGTGTTAACAATGAGCAGTTCTTC. Translation gives CASSPSLTSGVNNEQFF.

V and J are TRBV4-1 and TRBJ2-3, with D maybe TRBD2 (6 bases). The CDR3 loop spans 17 amino acids. CDR1 and CDR2 (germline): MGHRA, YSYEKL. Trimming pared 5 bases from V and 6 bases from J, leaving 24 bases between. CDR3 protein: CASSALPIAVVLDTQYF. Here the CDR3 DNA reads TGCGCCAGCAGCGCCCTCCCTATAGCGGTAGTTCTCGATACGCAGTATTTT.

This clonotype turned up a few times. The CDR3 DNA reads as TGTGCCACCGCGCCGAACACCGGGGAGCTGTTTTTT. Translated, it gives CATAPNTGELFF. This chain links TRBV28 with TRBJ2-2; D gene ambiguous. The CDR3 is made up of 12 amino acids. CDR1 and CDR2 (germline): MDHEN, SYDVKM. V was cut by 10 bases and J by 0 bases, with 6 bases left in between.

This clonotype has ten or more counts. The rearrangement joins TRBV9 to TRBJ2-5; a weak D match, TRBD2 (6 bases). The CDR3 spans 13 residues. Trimming cost V 2 bases and J 2 bases, with 7 bases left between them. Looked up from germline, CDR1 is SGDLS and CDR2 is YYNGEE. CDR3 bases: TGTGCCAGCAGCGTCGGACTACAAGAGACCCAGTACTTC. Its translation is CASSVGLQETQYF.

J is TRBJ1-5 and V is TRBV7-2; D possibly corresponds to TRBD1 (5 bases). This CDR3 has 15 amino acids. Germline-derived CDR1 and CDR2 are SGHTA and FQGNSA. V lost 2 bases, J lost 3 bases, and 11 bases lay in between. CDR3 in DNA: TGTGCCAGCAGCTTAACAGGTCCTAACAATCAGCCCCAGCATTTT. Its protein product is CASSLTGPNNQPQHF. Supplemented by reference TRBV7-2 and TRBJ1-5, the full variable domain reads GAGVSQSPSNKVTEKGKDVELRCDPISGHTALYWYRQSLGQGLEFLIYFQGNSAPDKSGLPSDRFSAERTGGSVSTLTIQRTQQEDSAVYLCASSLTGPNNQPQHFGDGTRLSIL.

V is TRBV12-3 or TRBV12-4 and J is TRBJ2-3, with TRBD2 identical over 8 bases. The assigned J gene may be wrong: the sequence end matches TRBJ2-5 better. CDR3 length equals 17 residues. The CDR3 loop reads CASSLGAPGGPLETQYF. Written as DNA, the CDR3 is TGTGCCAGCAGTTTAGGGGCACCGGGAGGGCCCTTAGAGACCCAGTACTTC.

With regard to this clonotype: The CDR3 end shows no conserved phenylalanine or tryptophan, and so a read error is likely. The chain joins TRBV7-9 to TRBJ2-3, with 11 bases identical to TRBD2. The ends lost 7 bases at V and 6 bases at J; junction bases unmatched: 9. The V gene's germline CDR1 is SEHNR and CDR2 FQNEAQ (reference sequence). The CDR3 is 15 residues long. The CDR3, as DNA: TGTGCCAGCACCGTAGCGGGAGGGCCCACCGATACGCAGTATCTT. As protein: CASTVAGGPTDTQYL.

The sample holds many counts of this clonotype. The chain carries TRBV28 and TRBJ2-7; a possible D gene is TRBD1 (5 bases). V lost 3 bases and J 3 bases, leaving 21 bases between the germline ends. Germline V gives CDR1 MDHEN, CDR2 SYDVKM. CDR3 length: 17 residues. This CDR3 reads CASSFRGVRRNFYEQYF. CDR3 sequence (DNA): TGTGCCAGCAGTTTTAGGGGCGTGAGGCGGAACTTCTACGAGCAGTACTTC.